Below are 13 T cell receptor beta chains sequenced from a single sample in a study of patients and donors after allogeneic stem cell transplantation. TCRdb passed the RT-PCR reads through MiXCR, listing each CDR3 protein once. The top ten clones hold around 3% of a sample with approximately 170,000 distinct CDR3 sequences, approximately 30% of them seen once. Input material: blood, either unsorted or a sorted T cell fraction (not recorded which). Source of these receptors: a human donor who was either an allogeneic HSCT recipient or a stem cell or donor lymphocyte infusion donor (not recorded which). It is not recorded whose cells these are; they may come from a transplant donor.

This chain uses TRBV4-3 with TRBJ1-1; D is possibly TRBD1 (5 bases). The CDR3 spans 15 residues. The V and J ends lost 0 bases and 3 bases respectively, with 11 bases between them. Germline CDR1 and CDR2: LGHNA and YSLEER. The CDR3 DNA reads TGCGCCAGCAGCCAAGACAGGGCGGGGGACACTGAAGCTTTCTTT. It encodes CASSQDRAGDTEAFF.

In its sample, this clonotype was seen a few times. The chain carries TRBV20-1 and TRBJ2-1; D is undetermined. Germline values: CDR1 DFQATT, CDR2 SNEGSKA (reference sequence). V was clipped by 3 bases and J by 0 bases, with 9 bases between them. The CDR3 is 14 amino acids. The CDR3 spells CSARAVSSYNEQFF. The DNA for the CDR3 is TGCAGTGCTAGGGCGGTTAGCTCCTACAATGAGCAGTTCTTC.

This chain uses TRBV14 with TRBJ2-5; no clear D gene. The V gene lost 0 bases and the J gene lost 5 bases, with 16 bases spanning the gap. This CDR3 is built from 16 residues. Germline V gene data show CDR1 as SGHDN and CDR2 as FVKESK. The CDR3 bases are TGTGCCAGCAGCCAAGATAAGAGTACCCTGAGCGAGACCCAGTACTTC. Its translation: CASSQDKSTLSETQYF.

This clonotype was detected ten times or more. The chain couples TRBV5-1 to TRBJ2-3, with D perhaps matching TRBD1 (6 bases). CDR1 is SGHRS and CDR2 is YFSETQ in the germline V gene. This CDR3 region has 14 residues. V lost 4 bases and J 0 bases, leaving 9 bases between the germline ends. The CDR3 spells CASSLGQSTDTQYF. CDR3 in DNA: TGCGCCAGCAGCCTAGGACAGAGCACAGATACGCAGTATTTT.

This clonotype was seen only a few times. The rearrangement uses TRBV10-3 and TRBJ1-5; D is ambiguous. This CDR3 is built from 16 residues. V was pared by 4 bases and J by 0 bases, with 13 bases between. Germline CDR1 is ENHRY and CDR2 is SYGVKD. CDR3 sequence reads: CAISVNSLASNQPQHF. DNA for the CDR3: TGTGCCATCAGTGTGAACAGCTTAGCTAGCAATCAGCCCCAGCATTTT.

The chain combines TRBV7-9 with TRBJ2-7; TRBD2 is a possible D gene (6 bases). The V end was cut by 5 bases, the J end by 3 bases, with 17 bases between. Germline V gene lookup returns CDR1 SEHNR and CDR2 FQNEAQ (reference sequence). The CDR3 length is 15 residues. The CDR3 spells CASSPRLVRGYEQYF. The CDR3 DNA follows: TGTGCCAGCAGCCCCCGACTAGTCCGCGGCTACGAGCAGTACTTC.

This clonotype was counted only a few times. This rearrangement joins TRBV4-1 to TRBJ1-1, with 7 bases aligning to TRBD1. The CDR3 sequence is 19 residues long. Trimming removed 0 bases from V and 3 bases from J; junction bases left unmatched: 16. CDR1 and CDR2 from the germline V gene are MGHRA and YSYEKL. The CDR3: CASSQEAHLGGVLDTEAFF. The CDR3 DNA sequence: TGCGCCAGCAGCCAAGAAGCACACTTAGGGGGCGTTCTGGACACTGAAGCTTTCTTT.

The gene calls are TRBV10-3 and TRBJ2-1, with D hard to call. From germline, CDR1 is ENHRY and CDR2 SYGVKD. The CDR3 length is 13 residues. The V gene lost 6 bases and the J gene lost 1 base, with 7 bases spanning the gap. CDR3 in DNA: TGTGCCATCAGGGACGGATCCTACAATGAGCAGTTCTTC. It yields the protein CAIRDGSYNEQFF.

This rearrangement joins TRBV7-8 to TRBJ1-1, with TRBD1 matching 7 bases. This CDR3 is 14 amino acids long. The junction had 7 bases not matched to a gene; V was cut back by 6 bases and J by 3 bases. Germline lookup yields CDR1 SGHVS and CDR2 FQNEAQ. The CDR3: CASSSTGAYTEAFF. The CDR3 region has the DNA TGTGCCAGCAGTTCTACAGGGGCCTACACTGAAGCTTTCTTT.

There are many counts of this clonotype. The rearrangement joins TRBV5-1 to TRBJ1-2; TRBD1 aligns across 8 bases. The CDR3 covers 13 residues. Trimming at V came to 4 bases and at J to 2 bases, leaving 1 base not matched to a gene. Germline V lookup: CDR1 SGHRS, CDR2 YFSETQ. This CDR3 reads CASSRDRNYGYTF. CDR3 DNA: TGCGCCAGCAGCCGGGACAGGAACTATGGCTACACCTTC.

The sample holds a few counts of this clonotype. The chain combines TRBV7-3 with TRBJ1-2, with 7 positions matching TRBD1. After removal of 2 bases from V and 2 bases from J, the junction contained 5 bases not matched to a gene. The CDR3 runs to 15 residues. Germline loops: CDR1 SGHTA, CDR2 FQGTGA. CDR3: CASSLFPTGNYGYTF. In nucleotides, the CDR3 is TGTGCCAGCAGCTTATTCCCGACAGGGAACTATGGCTACACCTTC.

V is TRBV6-5 and J is TRBJ2-1; no reliable D call. Trimming pared 2 bases from V and 1 base from J, leaving 3 bases between. CDR3 size: 13 residues. The V gene's germline CDR1 is MNHEY and CDR2 SVGAGI. The CDR3 region is CASSYRSYNEQFF. CDR3 coding DNA: TGTGCCAGCAGTTACCGATCCTACAATGAGCAGTTCTTC.

As concerns this clonotype: One end of the junction fails to match germline, which may point to a read error. The V gene is TRBV4-3, the J gene TRBJ2-3, with D possibly being TRBD2 (5 bases). Germline V CDR1 and CDR2: LGHNA, YSLEER. This CDR3 is 14 amino acids long. CDR3 bases: TGCGCCAGCAGCCAAGATCGGGGAGACATCCTTTCCCATTTT. It translates to CASSQDRGDILSHF.